The text below deals with one T cell receptor beta chain. Its target is unknown. The sample is drawn from a study of blood T cells in healthy people across ages. Study conclusions and caveats: Roughly linear age-related decline in beta diversity appeared, significant by age around 38. Observed TCR beta diversity showed a strong correlation with the percentage of naive T cells as measured by flow cytometry.

Sample-barcoded 5' priming and a J-beta primer mix drove a second PCR of roughly 6 to 12 cycles. One entry per CDR3 protein results from TCRdb running MiXCR on the 5' RACE reads. The sample carries 1.4 million to 1.5 million distinct CDR3 sequences, around 39% recorded once. CDR3 length: 13 residues. The germline V gene has CDR1 ENHRY and CDR2 SYGVKD. Trimming stripped 10 bases from V and 0 bases from J, with 12 bases between. The sequenced sample consisted of blood. The chain employs TRBV10-3 and TRBJ1-1; D call uncertain. This sequence originates from a woman under 30 in good health. The CDR3 protein is CATLGRMNTEAFF. CDR3 nucleotides: TGTGCCACGCTAGGACGGATGAACACTGAAGCTTTCTTT.